This note documents a single T cell receptor beta chain sequence. This sample stems from a study of blood T cell repertoires in COVID-19. Those who participated ranged in age from roughly 18 to 89 years and resided in about two dozen US areas. CDR3 length: 16 residues. With V trimmed by 2 bases and J by 4 bases, 3 bases remained unmatched. In germline, CDR1 is KGHDR, CDR2 SFDVKD. Sequencing used immunoSEQ multiplex PCR; TCRdb keeps in-frame clones, though not all of them. The sample consists of around 320,000 clones, 89% of them appearing once. This chain links TRBV24-1 with TRBJ2-1; TRBD2 agrees at 11 bases. The specimen sequenced was PBMCs or T cells enriched from blood (not recorded which). This receptor was obtained from a woman aged 50 to 60 who had been exposed to COVID-19. Here the CDR3 DNA reads TGTGCCACCAGTGATTCCGGGACTAGCGGTTACAATGAGCAGTTCTTC. Its protein is CATSDSGTSGYNEQFF.